This T cell receptor beta chain appears in the sequencing data of a study of cytomegalovirus exposure and HLA in healthy donors. The overall study: Previous work identified roughly 110 million unique TCR beta sequences from about 179 million T cells. Study-level findings and limits: TCR beta V segments were, for the most part, productive about 87% or about 30% of the time in an earlier analysis.

Turning to this clone: Its target is not known.

The germline V gene encodes CDR1 LNHNV and CDR2 YYDKDF (reference sequence). This CDR3 region has 17 residues. The trim removed 0 bases at V and 2 bases at J, leaving 7 bases unmatched. PCR employed 60 Vbeta and 13 Jbeta primers. TCRdb keeps only in-frame clones here, not all; method: immunoSEQ multiplex PCR. The sample lists about 220,000 clones, over 65% occurring once. The sample comprised PBMCs. This chain joins TRBV15 and TRBJ1-3; TRBD1 agrees at 7 bases. This sequence originates from a man younger than 30 in good health and CMV-seronegative. The CDR3 DNA reads TGTGCCACCAGCAGAGATCGAATAGACAGGGCTGGAAACACCATATATTTT. This codes for CATSRDRIDRAGNTIYF.